This TCR beta chain was sequenced during a study of T cell repertoires in cytomegalovirus infection. On the study more broadly: The authors used CMV epitopes that were HLA-C-restricted (recently identified) and HLA-B-restricted (well studied). Evidence of both CMV infection and a matching HLA type came from public TCR beta signatures. General observations from the study: Across the ex vivo response, the dominant clonotypes were HLA-C-restricted CMV-specific TCR beta clonotypes.

Germline assignment: CDR1 SGHTA and CDR2 FQGNSA. The CDR3 spans 16 residues. Trimming took 5 bases from V and 11 from J; bases not matched to a gene: 12. TCRdb ran MiXCR on the reads and lists one entry per CDR3 protein. Found here are about 89,000 distinct CDR3 sequences, 25% to 30% of them singletons; the top ten hold roughly 71%. This clonotype was counted only a few times. Its antigen is currently unknown. This clonotype was sampled from a human donor in good health (CMV status not recorded). Some clones in this sample may be carry-over from other donors' samples. Source: CD8+ T cells from cultured PBMCs, taken from culture after CMV antigen stimulation. The chain combines TRBV7-2 with TRBJ2-3, with 14 bases lining up with TRBD2. The CDR3 here is CASSPTRTSGGSGQYF. DNA for the CDR3: TGTGCCAGCAGCCCCACGAGGACTAGCGGGGGGAGCGGGCAGTATTTT.